This section outlines one TCR beta chain sequence together with its context. This record belongs to a study of T cells in localized non-small cell lung cancer. Sequencing used immunoSEQ multiplex PCR; TCRdb keeps in-frame clones, though not all of them. Of more than 800 clones listed, roughly a fifth are singletons. The input for sequencing was normal lung tissue next to the tumor, taken before any cancer treatment. This TCR was sampled from a male donor older than 55 with stage III squamous cell lung carcinoma.

The CDR3 protein is CASKRGVLYNEQFF. CDR3 nucleotide sequence: TGTGCCAGTAAGCGGGGGGTTCTATACAATGAGCAGTTCTTC. The chain combines TRBV19 with TRBJ2-1; 9 bases map to TRBD2. V lost 7 bases and J lost 4; bases outside the gene matches: 5. The CDR3 totals 14 residues. From germline, CDR1 is LNHDA and CDR2 SQIVND (reference sequence). Looking up the rest from reference TRBV19 and TRBJ2-1 gives the full variable domain: DGGITQSPKYLFRKEGQNVTLSCEQNLNHDAMYWYRQDPGQGLRLIYYSQIVNDFQKGDIAEGYSVSREKKESFPLTVTSAQKNPTAFYLCASKRGVLYNEQFFGPGTRLTVL.